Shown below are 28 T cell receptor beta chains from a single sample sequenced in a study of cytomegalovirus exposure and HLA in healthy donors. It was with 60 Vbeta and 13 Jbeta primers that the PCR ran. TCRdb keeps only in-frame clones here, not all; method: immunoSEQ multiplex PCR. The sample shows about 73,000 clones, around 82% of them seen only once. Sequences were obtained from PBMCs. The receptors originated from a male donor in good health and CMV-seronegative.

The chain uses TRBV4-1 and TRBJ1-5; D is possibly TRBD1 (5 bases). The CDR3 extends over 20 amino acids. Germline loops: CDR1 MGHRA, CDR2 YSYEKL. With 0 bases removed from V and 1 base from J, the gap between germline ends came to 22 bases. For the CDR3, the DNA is TGCGCCAGCAGCCAAGATCAGGGTGGGAGGGGACCAAGGAGCAATCAGCCCCAGCATTTT. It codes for CASSQDQGGRGPRSNQPQHF.

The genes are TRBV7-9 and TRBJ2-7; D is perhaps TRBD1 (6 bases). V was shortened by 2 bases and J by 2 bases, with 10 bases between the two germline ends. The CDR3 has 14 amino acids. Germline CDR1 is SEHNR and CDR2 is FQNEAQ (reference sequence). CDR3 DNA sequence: TGTGCCAGCAGCTTATGGGACAACGCCTACGAGCAGTACTTC. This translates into CASSLWDNAYEQYF.

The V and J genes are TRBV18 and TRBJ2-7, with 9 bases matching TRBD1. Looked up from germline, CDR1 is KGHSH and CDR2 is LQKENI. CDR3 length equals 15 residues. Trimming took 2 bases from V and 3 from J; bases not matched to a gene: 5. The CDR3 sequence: CASSPAGQGGYEQYF. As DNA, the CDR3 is TGTGCCAGCTCACCAGCGGGACAGGGTGGCTACGAGCAGTACTTC.

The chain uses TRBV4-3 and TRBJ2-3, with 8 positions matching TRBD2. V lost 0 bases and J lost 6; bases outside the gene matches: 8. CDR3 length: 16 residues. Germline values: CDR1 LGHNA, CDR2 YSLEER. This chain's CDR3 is CASSQEDRGGLDTQYF. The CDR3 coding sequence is TGCGCCAGCAGCCAAGAAGATCGCGGGGGGTTGGATACGCAGTATTTT.

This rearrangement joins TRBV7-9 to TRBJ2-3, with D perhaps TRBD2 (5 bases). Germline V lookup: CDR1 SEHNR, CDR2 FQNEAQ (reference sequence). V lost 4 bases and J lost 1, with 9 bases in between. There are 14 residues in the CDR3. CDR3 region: CASSSGIRTDTQYF. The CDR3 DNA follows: TGTGCCAGCAGCTCCGGGATTCGCACAGATACGCAGTATTTT.

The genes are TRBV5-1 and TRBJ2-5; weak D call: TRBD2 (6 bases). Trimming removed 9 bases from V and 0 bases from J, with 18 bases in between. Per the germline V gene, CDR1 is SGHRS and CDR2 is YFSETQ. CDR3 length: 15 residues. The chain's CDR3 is CATQSEGKYQETQYF. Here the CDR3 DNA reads TGCGCCACCCAGTCGGAGGGAAAGTACCAAGAGACCCAGTACTTC.

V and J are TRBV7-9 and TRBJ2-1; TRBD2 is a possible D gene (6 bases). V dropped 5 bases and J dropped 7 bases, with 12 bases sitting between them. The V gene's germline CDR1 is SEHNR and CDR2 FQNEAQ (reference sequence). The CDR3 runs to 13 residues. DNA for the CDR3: TGTGCCAGCAGCACGACTAGGCGGAATGAGCAGTTCTTC. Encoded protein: CASSTTRRNEQFF.

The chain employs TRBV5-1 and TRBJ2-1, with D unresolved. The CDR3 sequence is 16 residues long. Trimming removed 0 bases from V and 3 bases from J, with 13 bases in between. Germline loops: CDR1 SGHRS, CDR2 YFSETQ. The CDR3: CASSLGHTLNYNEQFF. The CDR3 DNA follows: TGCGCCAGCAGCTTGGGACATACTCTGAACTACAATGAGCAGTTCTTC.

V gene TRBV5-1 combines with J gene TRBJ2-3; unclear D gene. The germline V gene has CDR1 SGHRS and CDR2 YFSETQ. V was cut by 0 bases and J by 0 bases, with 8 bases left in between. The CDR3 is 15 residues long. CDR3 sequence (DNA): TGCGCCAGCAGCTTGGACAGCCGAAGCACAGATACGCAGTATTTT. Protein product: CASSLDSRSTDTQYF. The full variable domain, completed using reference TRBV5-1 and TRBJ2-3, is KAGVTQTPRYLIKTRGQQVTLSCSPISGHRSVSWYQQTPGQGLQFLFEYFSETQRNKGNFPGRFSGRQFSNSRSEMNVSTLELGDSALYLCASSLDSRSTDTQYFGPGTRLTVL.

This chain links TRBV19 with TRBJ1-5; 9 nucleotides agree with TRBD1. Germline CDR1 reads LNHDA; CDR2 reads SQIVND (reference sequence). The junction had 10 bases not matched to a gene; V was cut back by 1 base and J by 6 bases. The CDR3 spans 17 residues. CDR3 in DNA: TGTGCCAGTAGTATAGGATGGGTGGGACAGGGACGTCAGCCCCAGCATTTT. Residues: CASSIGWVGQGRQPQHF.

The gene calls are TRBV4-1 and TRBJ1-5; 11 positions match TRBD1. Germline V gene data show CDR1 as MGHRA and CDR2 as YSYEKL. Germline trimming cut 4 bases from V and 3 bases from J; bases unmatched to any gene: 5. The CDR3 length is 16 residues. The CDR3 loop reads CASSRGDRGSNQPQHF. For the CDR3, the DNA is TGCGCCAGCAGCCGCGGGGACAGGGGGTCCAATCAGCCCCAGCATTTT.

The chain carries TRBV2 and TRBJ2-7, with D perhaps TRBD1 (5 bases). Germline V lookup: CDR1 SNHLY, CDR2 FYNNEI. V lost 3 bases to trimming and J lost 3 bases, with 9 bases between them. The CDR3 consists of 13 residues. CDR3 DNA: TGTGCCAGCAGTGACCCTCAGGGCTACGAGCAGTACTTC. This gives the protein CASSDPQGYEQYF.

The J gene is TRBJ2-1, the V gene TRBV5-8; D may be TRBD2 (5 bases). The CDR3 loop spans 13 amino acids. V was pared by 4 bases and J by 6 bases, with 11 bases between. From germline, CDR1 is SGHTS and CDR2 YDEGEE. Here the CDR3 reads CASSRRGGNEQFF. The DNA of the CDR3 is TGTGCCAGCAGCCGCAGAGGAGGCAATGAGCAGTTCTTC.

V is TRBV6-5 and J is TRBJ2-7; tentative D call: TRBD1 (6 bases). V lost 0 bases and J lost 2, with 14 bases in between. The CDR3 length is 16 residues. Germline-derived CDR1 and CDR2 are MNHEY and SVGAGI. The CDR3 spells CASSYSNSGATYEQYF. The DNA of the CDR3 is TGTGCCAGCAGTTACTCGAATTCAGGGGCCACCTACGAGCAGTACTTC.

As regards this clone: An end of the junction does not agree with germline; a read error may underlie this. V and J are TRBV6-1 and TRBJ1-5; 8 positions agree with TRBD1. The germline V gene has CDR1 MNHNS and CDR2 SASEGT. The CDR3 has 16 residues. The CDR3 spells CASSETRGRGNQPQNF. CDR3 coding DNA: TGTGCCAGCAGTGAAACCAGGGGGCGCGGCAATCAGCCCCAGAATTTT.

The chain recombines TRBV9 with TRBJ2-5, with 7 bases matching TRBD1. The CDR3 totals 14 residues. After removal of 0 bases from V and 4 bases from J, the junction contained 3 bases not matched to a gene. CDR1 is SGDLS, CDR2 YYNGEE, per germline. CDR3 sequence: CASSVGQGGETQYF. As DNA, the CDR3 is TGTGCCAGCAGCGTAGGACAGGGCGGAGAGACCCAGTACTTC. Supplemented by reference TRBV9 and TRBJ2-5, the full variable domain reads DSGVTQTPKHLITATGQRVTLRCSPRSGDLSVYWYQQSLDQGLQFLIQYYNGEERAKGNILERFSAQQFPDLHSELNLSSLELGDSALYFCASSVGQGGETQYFGPGTRLLVL.

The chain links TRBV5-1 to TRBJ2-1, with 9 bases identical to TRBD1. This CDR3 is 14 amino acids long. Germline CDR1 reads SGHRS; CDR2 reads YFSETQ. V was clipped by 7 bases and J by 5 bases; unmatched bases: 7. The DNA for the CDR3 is TGCGCCAGCCAACAGGGGGCAGGGAACAATGAGCAGTTCTTC. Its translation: CASQQGAGNNEQFF. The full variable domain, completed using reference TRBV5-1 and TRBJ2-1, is KAGVTQTPRYLIKTRGQQVTLSCSPISGHRSVSWYQQTPGQGLQFLFEYFSETQRNKGNFPGRFSGRQFSNSRSEMNVSTLELGDSALYLCASQQGAGNNEQFFGPGTRLTVL.

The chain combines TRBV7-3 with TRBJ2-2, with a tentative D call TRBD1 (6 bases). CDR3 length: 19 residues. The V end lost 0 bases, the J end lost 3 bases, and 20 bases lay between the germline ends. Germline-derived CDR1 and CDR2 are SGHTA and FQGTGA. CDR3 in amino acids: CASSLTGAWGTSHTGELFF. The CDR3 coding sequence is TGTGCCAGCAGCTTAACAGGGGCGTGGGGGACAAGTCACACCGGGGAGCTGTTTTTT. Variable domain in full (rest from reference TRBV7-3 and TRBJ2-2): GAGVSQTPSNKVTEKGKYVELRCDPISGHTALYWYRQSLGQGPEFLIYFQGTGAADDSGLPNDRFFAVRPEGSVSTLKIQRTERGDSAVYLCASSLTGAWGTSHTGELFFGEGSRLTVL.

The CDR3 region is CASSYLGPPGYGYTF. The CDR3 region has the DNA TGTGCCAGCAGTTACCTGGGGCCTCCGGGCTATGGCTACACCTTC. The chain uses TRBV6-5 and TRBJ1-2, with D maybe TRBD1 (5 bases). The CDR3 is 15 amino acids. Trimming removed 2 bases from V and 4 bases from J, with 14 bases in between. CDR1 and CDR2 (germline): MNHEY, SVGAGI.

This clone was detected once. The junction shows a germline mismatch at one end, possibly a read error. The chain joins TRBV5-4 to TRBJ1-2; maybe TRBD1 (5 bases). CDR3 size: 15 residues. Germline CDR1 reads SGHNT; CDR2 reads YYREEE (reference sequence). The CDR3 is CASSLSSGPIYGYPF. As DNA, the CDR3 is TGTGCCAGCAGCTTATCTTCAGGGCCCATTTATGGCTACCCCTTC.

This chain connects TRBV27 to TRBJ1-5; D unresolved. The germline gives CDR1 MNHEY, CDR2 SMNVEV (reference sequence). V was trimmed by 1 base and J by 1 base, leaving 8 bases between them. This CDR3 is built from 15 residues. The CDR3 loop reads CASSLFPESNQPQHF. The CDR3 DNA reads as TGTGCCAGCAGTTTATTTCCGGAGAGCAATCAGCCCCAGCATTTT.

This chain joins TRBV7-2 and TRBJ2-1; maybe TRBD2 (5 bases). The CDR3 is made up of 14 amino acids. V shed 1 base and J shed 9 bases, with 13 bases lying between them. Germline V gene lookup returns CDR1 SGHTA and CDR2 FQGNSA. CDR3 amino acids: CASSLERTRGEQFF. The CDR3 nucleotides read TGTGCCAGCAGCTTAGAGCGGACTCGGGGTGAGCAGTTCTTC.

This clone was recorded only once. The CDR3 is CASSRGGLGNTIYF. CDR3 nucleotides: TGTGCCAGCAGCCGCGGGGGGCTCGGAAACACCATATATTTT. This rearrangement joins TRBV7-9 to TRBJ1-3, with D possibly TRBD1 on 6 matching bases. Deletions cut 5 bases from V and 4 bases from J, with 12 bases between. This CDR3 spans 14 amino acids. Looked up from germline, CDR1 is SEHNR and CDR2 is FQNEAQ (reference sequence).

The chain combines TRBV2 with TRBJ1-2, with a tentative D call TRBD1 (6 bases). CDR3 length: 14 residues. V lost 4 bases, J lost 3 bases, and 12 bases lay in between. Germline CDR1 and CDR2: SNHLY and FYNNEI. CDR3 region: CASSGLDRYYGYTF. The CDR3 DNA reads TGTGCCAGCAGTGGATTGGACAGATACTATGGCTACACCTTC.

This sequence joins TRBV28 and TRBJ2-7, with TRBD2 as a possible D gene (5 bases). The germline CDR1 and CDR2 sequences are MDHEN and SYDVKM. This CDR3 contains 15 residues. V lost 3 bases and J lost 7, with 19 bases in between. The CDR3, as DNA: TGTGCCAGCAGTTTGGATACTAGTTATCCCTGGGAGCAGTACTTC. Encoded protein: CASSLDTSYPWEQYF.

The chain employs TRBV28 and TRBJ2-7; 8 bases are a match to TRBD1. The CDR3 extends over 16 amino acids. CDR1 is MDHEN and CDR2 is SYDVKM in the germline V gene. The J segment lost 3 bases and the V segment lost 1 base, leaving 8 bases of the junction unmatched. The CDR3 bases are TGTGCCAGCAGTTTATCCAACAGGGGGATTTTCTACGAGCAGTACTTC. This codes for CASSLSNRGIFYEQYF.

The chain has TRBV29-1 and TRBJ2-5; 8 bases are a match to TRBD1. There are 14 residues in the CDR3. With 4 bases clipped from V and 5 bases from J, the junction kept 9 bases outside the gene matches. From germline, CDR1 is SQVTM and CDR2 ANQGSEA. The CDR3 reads CSVGNRGAQETQYF. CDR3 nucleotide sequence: TGCAGCGTTGGTAACAGGGGGGCCCAGGAGACCCAGTACTTC.

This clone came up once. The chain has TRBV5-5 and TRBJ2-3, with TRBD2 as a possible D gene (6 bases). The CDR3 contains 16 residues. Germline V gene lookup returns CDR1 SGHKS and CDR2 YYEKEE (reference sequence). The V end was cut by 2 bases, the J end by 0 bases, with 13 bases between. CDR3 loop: CASSFPRSGSTDTQYF. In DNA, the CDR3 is TGTGCCAGCAGCTTCCCACGTAGCGGTAGCACAGATACGCAGTATTTT.